One sample yielded the 31 T cell receptor beta chains listed below, sequenced in a study of Ad26.COV2.S vaccination and SARS-CoV-2 variants (dated by TCRdb to the early 2020s). Library creation used the immunoSEQ multiplex PCR assay. TCRdb retrieved this table from immuneACCESS and kept in-frame rearrangements only. Not all clones are present; in checked studies, unresolved V genes account for under half, and no reason is known for the remainder. Present in this sample are some 450,000 clones, 80% to 95% of which were seen just once. Jointly, the top ten make up about 4.5% of the sample. The sample's treatment or condition, from its label and the paper: 19 received Ad26.COV2.S at low or high dose, single or two shots; 5 received placebo; per-sample allocation not given. Repertoires of vaccine and placebo recipients were sequenced from samples collected on day 63 after the first injection. Sample: peripheral blood, taken in a trial of Ad26.COV2.S vaccine versus placebo. Source of these receptors: a person between 18 and 65 years old who received the Ad26.COV2.S COVID-19 vaccine or a placebo.

Written as DNA, the CDR3 is TGCGCCAGCAGCCTAAGAGCGGGAGACATTCAGTACTTC. Translated: CASSLRAGDIQYF. The gene calls are TRBV4-1 and TRBJ2-4, with 8 bases lining up with TRBD2. Germline V gene data show CDR1 as MGHRA and CDR2 as YSYEKL. This CDR3 comprises 13 residues. The J segment lost 8 bases and the V segment lost 4 bases, leaving 4 bases of the junction unmatched.

V gene TRBV28 combines with J gene TRBJ1-1, with TRBD1 matching over 8 bases. Germline values: CDR1 MDHEN, CDR2 SYDVKM. V lost 6 bases, J lost 6 bases, and 9 bases stayed unmatched. This CDR3 comprises 14 residues. CDR3 coding DNA: TGTGCCAGCAGCCGAGACAGGGGAAGCCCTGAAGCTTTCTTT. It is translated as CASSRDRGSPEAFF.

The V gene is TRBV15, the J gene TRBJ2-1; tentatively, D is TRBD2 (7 bases). The CDR3 loop spans 16 amino acids. The germline CDR1 and CDR2 sequences are LNHNV and YYDKDF (reference sequence). The V end lost 1 base, the J end lost 3 bases, and 13 bases lay between the germline ends. CDR3 nucleotide sequence: TGTGCCACCAGCAGAGTCGGGGGGCGCCTCTACAATGAGCAGTTCTTC. Its translation is CATSRVGGRLYNEQFF. The variable domain in full, completed from reference TRBV15 and TRBJ2-1, reads DAMVIQNPRYQVTQFGKPVTLSCSQTLNHNVMYWYQQKSSQAPKLLFHYYDKDFNNEADTPDNFQSRRPNTSFCFLDIRSPGLGDTAMYLCATSRVGGRLYNEQFFGPGTRLTVL.

Details on this clone: Other DNA variants within this sample encode the same CDR3. The chain carries TRBV18 and TRBJ1-1; no firm D call. CDR1 KGHSH and CDR2 LQKENI come from the germline V gene. This CDR3 contains 13 residues. V dropped 3 bases and J dropped 1 base, with 6 bases sitting between them. In DNA, the CDR3 is TGTGCCAGCTCACCTCAACAGAACACTGAAGCTTTCTTT. Translating gives CASSPQQNTEAFF.

The chain couples TRBV6-5 to TRBJ2-7; 8 bases fit TRBD1. Unmatched junction bases numbered 6, after V lost 7 bases and J lost 4 bases. The CDR3 length is 13 residues. The germline CDR1 and CDR2 sequences are MNHEY and SVGAGI. The CDR3 nucleotides read TGTGCCAGCACAGGGGGCTCTACTTACGAGCAGTACTTC. Its protein product is CASTGGSTYEQYF.

The J gene is TRBJ1-5, the V gene TRBV6-5; 8 bases line up with TRBD1. Looked up from germline, CDR1 is MNHEY and CDR2 is SVGAGI. CDR3 size: 15 residues. The V gene end was trimmed by 6 bases and the J gene end by 4 bases; junction bases not matched to a gene: 8. The CDR3 DNA reads as TGTGCCAGCAGGTTGAATAGGGACAGGAATCAGCCCCAGCATTTT. Translating it yields CASRLNRDRNQPQHF.

The rearrangement uses TRBV4-1 and TRBJ2-4; D may be TRBD1 or TRBD2 (5 bases each). The CDR3 consists of 16 residues. V was shortened by 4 bases and J by 0 bases, with 13 bases between the two germline ends. CDR1 MGHRA and CDR2 YSYEKL come from the germline V gene. The CDR3 is CASSRFLGVAKNIQYF. The CDR3 region has the DNA TGCGCCAGCAGCCGATTTCTGGGGGTAGCCAAAAACATTCAGTACTTC.

V usage is TRBV9 and J usage is TRBJ2-2; 10 nucleotides match TRBD1. The CDR3 runs 17 residues. CDR1 and CDR2 (germline): SGDLS, YYNGEE. V shed 3 bases and J 0 bases; nucleotides not matched to a gene: 5. CDR3 residues: CASSDPDRGPNTGELFF. CDR3 nucleotide sequence: TGTGCCAGCAGCGACCCCGACAGGGGGCCGAACACCGGGGAGCTGTTTTTT.

A few counts support this clone. The chain recombines TRBV18 with TRBJ1-6; the match to TRBD1 covers 12 bases. The CDR3 is made up of 19 amino acids. The germline gives CDR1 KGHSH, CDR2 LQKENI. J gave up 9 bases and V 3 bases, and 15 bases lay outside the gene matches. CDR3 DNA: TGTGCCAGCTCACCCAGGATACTCCGGGACAGGGGGCGAGCTTCACCCCTCCACTTT. Protein product: CASSPRILRDRGRASPLHF. The entire variable domain, with the rest obtained from reference TRBV18 and TRBJ1-6, is as follows: NAGVMQNPRHLVRRRGQEARLRCSPMKGHSHVYWYRQLPEEGLKFMVYLQKENIIDESGMPKERFSAEFPKEGPSILRIQQVVRGDSAAYFCASSPRILRDRGRASPLHFGNGTRLTVT.

This chain joins TRBV6-5 and TRBJ2-7; 8 bases agree with TRBD2. The germline V gene has CDR1 MNHEY and CDR2 SVGAGI. There are 13 residues in the CDR3. Germline trimming cut 6 bases from V and 6 bases from J; bases unmatched to any gene: 7. The CDR3 sequence is CASRGPGGVEQYF. The CDR3 DNA reads TGTGCCAGCAGGGGACCCGGGGGGGTCGAGCAGTACTTC.

CDR3 residues: CATSRVRDTSTDTQYF. The CDR3 coding sequence is TGTGCCACCAGCAGAGTCCGGGACACGAGCACAGATACGCAGTATTTT. J is TRBJ2-3 and V is TRBV15; weak D call: TRBD1 (6 bases). Germline V gene data show CDR1 as LNHNV and CDR2 as YYDKDF (reference sequence). Trimming pared 1 base from V and 0 bases from J, leaving 11 bases between. The CDR3 spans 16 residues.

The chain's CDR3 is CASSIARSTEAFF. The CDR3 DNA sequence: TGTGCCAGTAGTATCGCCAGAAGCACTGAAGCTTTCTTT. V is TRBV19 and J is TRBJ1-1; D not resolved. CDR1 is LNHDA and CDR2 is SQIVND in the germline V gene (reference sequence). This CDR3 spans 13 amino acids. V lost 3 bases, J lost 4 bases, and 9 bases lay in between.

This chain links TRBV2 with TRBJ2-7; the match to TRBD2 covers 15 bases. Germline-derived CDR1 and CDR2 are SNHLY and FYNNEI. The CDR3 loop spans 19 amino acids. J lost 1 base, V lost 4 bases, and 11 bases had no gene match. The CDR3 loop reads CASSARGLAGGPGSYEQYF. The CDR3 bases are TGTGCCAGCAGTGCCCGCGGACTAGCGGGAGGGCCTGGGTCCTACGAGCAGTACTTC.

This clone was counted a single time. The rearrangement uses TRBV7-3 and TRBJ2-3; D is perhaps TRBD1 (6 bases). The V gene lost 1 base and the J gene lost 0 bases, with 8 bases spanning the gap. Germline V gene sequence: CDR1 SGHTA, CDR2 FQGTGA. CDR3 length: 15 residues. This CDR3 is CASSLIGGSTDTQYF. CDR3 nucleotides: TGTGCCAGCAGCTTAATAGGGGGTAGCACAGATACGCAGTATTTT.

This clone was counted a few times. Since a much larger clone is just one base distant, this may be a read error. The rearrangement joins TRBV11-2 to TRBJ2-2, with D possibly matching TRBD1 (6 bases). V was cut by 6 bases and J by 3 bases, with 8 bases left in between. Looked up from germline, CDR1 is SGHAT and CDR2 is FQNNGV. The CDR3 runs 13 residues. CDR3 residues: CASRYRDTGELFF. CDR3 DNA sequence: TGTGCCAGCAGATACAGGGACACCGGGGAGCTGTTTTTT. Full variable domain (missing parts from reference TRBV11-2 and TRBJ2-2): EAGVAQSPRYKIIEKRQSVAFWCNPISGHATLYWYQQILGQGPKLLIQFQNNGVVDDSQLPKDRFSAERLKGVDSTLKIQPAKLEDSAVYLCASRYRDTGELFFGEGSRLTVL.

V and J are TRBV29-1 and TRBJ2-6; D not certain. The CDR3 covers 14 residues. Germline V gene sequence: CDR1 SQVTM, CDR2 ANQGSEA. The V gene lost 8 bases and the J gene lost 2 bases, with 13 bases spanning the gap. Here the CDR3 DNA reads TGCAGCCCTCCTCATACGACTGGGGCCAACGTCCTGACTTTC. Translation gives CSPPHTTGANVLTF.

This sequence joins TRBV6-2 or TRBV6-3 and TRBJ1-2; D is unclear. CDR1 and CDR2 from the germline V gene are MNHEY and SVGEGT. The CDR3 sequence is 11 residues long. V lost 5 bases and J lost 2, with 3 bases in between. CDR3: CASSNNYGYTF. CDR3 in DNA: TGTGCCAGCAGTAACAACTATGGCTACACCTTC.

This clone was picked up one time. This rearrangement joins TRBV29-1 to TRBJ1-5; no clear D gene. Germline lookup yields CDR1 SQVTM and CDR2 ANQGSEA. The CDR3 consists of 18 residues. V was pared by 6 bases and J by 2 bases, with 26 bases between. The CDR3 coding sequence is TGCAGCGTAATCTGGACGGGAGTTGGTAGGACGGGCAATCAGCCCCAGCATTTT. Translating gives CSVIWTGVGRTGNQPQHF.

In this sample, this clone turned up once. The chain carries TRBV28 and TRBJ1-2; D is ambiguous. This CDR3 comprises 15 residues. Germline CDR1 MDHEN, CDR2 SYDVKM. V was clipped by 8 bases and J by 0 bases, with 16 bases between them. CDR3 bases: TGTGCCAGCTCTACCCCAGGTGCCCCTAACTATGGCTACACCTTC. This codes for CASSTPGAPNYGYTF.

The table lists this clone with a few counts. The CDR3 sequence: CASSLLREGLVEQFF. DNA of the CDR3: TGTGCCAGCAGCTTGCTGCGGGAGGGCCTGGTTGAGCAGTTCTTC. This rearrangement joins TRBV5-6 to TRBJ2-1; 9 bases map to TRBD2. J was trimmed by 9 bases and V by 1 base; bases with no gene match: 8. CDR1 SGHDT and CDR2 YYEEEE come from the germline V gene. The CDR3 spans 15 residues.

The genes are TRBV12-3 or TRBV12-4 and TRBJ1-5; weak D call: TRBD1 (5 bases). Trimming took off 3 bases at V and 5 bases at J, with 8 bases between the two ends. This CDR3 has 13 residues. CDR3 region: CASSLGGYQPQHF. CDR3 DNA sequence: TGTGCCAGCAGTTTGGGGGGGTATCAGCCCCAGCATTTT.

This chain links TRBV18 with TRBJ1-2, with 7 bases fitting TRBD1. The V gene end was trimmed by 6 bases and the J gene end by 1 base; junction bases not matched to a gene: 11. CDR3 length: 16 residues. Germline V gene lookup returns CDR1 KGHSH and CDR2 LQKENI. The CDR3 loop reads CASSAGTAVNNYGYTF. In DNA form, the CDR3 reads TGTGCCAGCTCTGCCGGGACAGCGGTTAATAACTATGGCTACACCTTC. Drawing the rest from reference TRBV18 and TRBJ1-2, the complete variable domain is NAGVMQNPRHLVRRRGQEARLRCSPMKGHSHVYWYRQLPEEGLKFMVYLQKENIIDESGMPKERFSAEFPKEGPSILRIQQVVRGDSAAYFCASSAGTAVNNYGYTFGSGTRLTVV.

V is TRBV19 and J is TRBJ2-3; weak D call: TRBD2 (6 bases). The V gene lost 1 base and the J gene lost 3 bases, with 11 bases spanning the gap. This CDR3 contains 15 residues. Germline V gene lookup returns CDR1 LNHDA and CDR2 SQIVND (reference sequence). The CDR3 region has the DNA TGTGCCAGTAGTATAGCCCCAGGGAGGACAGATACGCAGTATTTT. This translates into CASSIAPGRTDTQYF.

V is TRBV9 and J is TRBJ2-1; D is ambiguous. The V gene's germline CDR1 is SGDLS and CDR2 YYNGEE. This CDR3 is 12 amino acids long. V was clipped by 0 bases and J by 8 bases, with 6 bases between them. The CDR3 DNA is TGTGCCAGCAGCGTAGATATTGATGAGCAGTTCTTC. It specifies CASSVDIDEQFF.

The chain is built from TRBV4-2 and TRBJ1-5; the match to TRBD1 covers 8 bases. The CDR3 runs 15 residues. J was trimmed by 8 bases and V by 1 base; bases with no gene match: 7. In germline, CDR1 is LGHNA, CDR2 YNFKEQ. The CDR3 DNA sequence: TGTGCCAGCAGCCAAGCCGAAGGACAGGGCGAGCCCCAGCATTTT. This encodes CASSQAEGQGEPQHF.

In DNA form, the CDR3 reads TGTGCCAGCAGTAGACTAGTCGGGCCAAATGAGCAGTTCTTC. It is translated as CASSRLVGPNEQFF. The chain is built from TRBV6-5 and TRBJ2-1; D might be TRBD2 (6 bases). The V and J ends lost 5 bases and 7 bases respectively, with 15 bases between them. Looked up from germline, CDR1 is MNHEY and CDR2 is SVGAGI. The CDR3 extends over 14 amino acids.

The chain joins TRBV12-3 or TRBV12-4 to TRBJ1-2; D is undetermined. The V end lost 5 bases, the J end lost 5 bases, and 9 bases lay between the germline ends. The CDR3 is 12 residues long. This chain's CDR3 is CASSPTLYGYTF. The CDR3 nucleotides are TGTGCCAGCAGTCCGACGCTTTATGGCTACACCTTC.

The chain is built from TRBV19 and TRBJ2-7; D ambiguous. The ends were cut back, 6 bases at V and 2 bases at J, with 14 bases in the middle. This CDR3 region has 14 residues. Germline loops: CDR1 LNHDA, CDR2 SQIVND (reference sequence). The CDR3 nucleotides are TGTGCCAGTAGCCTTACTAAGATCCCCTACGAGCAGTACTTC. Protein: CASSLTKIPYEQYF.

CDR3: CASGPLSGAYEQYF. CDR3 in DNA: TGTGCCAGCGGACCCCTGAGCGGGGCCTACGAGCAGTACTTC. This chain connects TRBV6-5 to TRBJ2-7; 7 positions match TRBD2. Germline values: CDR1 MNHEY, CDR2 SVGAGI. The junction had 9 bases not matched to a gene; V was cut back by 8 bases and J by 2 bases. The CDR3 consists of 14 residues.

V usage is TRBV11-2 and J usage is TRBJ2-7; possibly TRBD1 for D (6 bases). CDR1 is SGHAT and CDR2 is FQNNGV in the germline V gene. V lost 5 bases to trimming and J lost 1 base, with 12 bases between them. CDR3 length equals 14 residues. Here the CDR3 reads CASSPGVQSYEQYF. The CDR3 region has the DNA TGTGCCAGCAGCCCAGGGGTCCAATCCTACGAGCAGTACTTC.

In nucleotides, the CDR3 is TGTGCCAGCAGCTTGGGACTAGCGGGAGATTGGAGGGGGGAGTTCTTC. Translating it yields CASSLGLAGDWRGEFF. The J gene is TRBJ2-1, the V gene TRBV5-5; 12 bases map to TRBD2. Germline CDR1 and CDR2: SGHKS and YYEKEE (reference sequence). V lost 0 bases and J lost 14; bases outside the gene matches: 12. CDR3 length: 16 residues.